A single TCR beta chain is shown here with its context. The entry originates in a study of cytomegalovirus exposure and HLA in healthy donors. The CDR3 totals 16 residues. Trimming at V came to 3 bases and at J to 5 bases, leaving 7 bases not matched to a gene. The germline CDR1 and CDR2 sequences are MGHRA and YSYEKL. This PCR relied on a set of 60 Vbeta primers and 13 Jbeta primers. Profiling relied on immunoSEQ multiplex PCR, and the TCRdb table lists in-frame clones only, not all of them. The data show some 120,000 clones, with approximately 70% seen just once and more than 4.5% held by the top ten.

This TCR was recovered from a man aged 60 to 69 in good health and CMV-seropositive. Sequencing was carried out using PBMCs. The genes are TRBV4-1 and TRBJ2-5; TRBD2 agrees at 12 bases. The DNA of the CDR3 is TGCGCCAGCAGCCACGAACTAGCGGGGGGTGAGGAGACCCAGTACTTC. It specifies CASSHELAGGEETQYF.